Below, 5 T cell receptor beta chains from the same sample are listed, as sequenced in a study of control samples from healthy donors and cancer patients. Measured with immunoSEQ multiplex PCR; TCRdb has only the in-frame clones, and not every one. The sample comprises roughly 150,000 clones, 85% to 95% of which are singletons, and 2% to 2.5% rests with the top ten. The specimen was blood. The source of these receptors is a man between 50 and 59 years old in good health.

The CDR3 bases are TGTGCCAGCAGCCCTACAGGTGGCGAGCAGTACTTC. This codes for CASSPTGGEQYF. The chain is built from TRBV9 and TRBJ2-7; tentative D call: TRBD1 (5 bases). The V gene lost 4 bases and the J gene lost 6 bases, with 11 bases spanning the gap. The germline gives CDR1 SGDLS, CDR2 YYNGEE. CDR3 length: 12 amino acids.

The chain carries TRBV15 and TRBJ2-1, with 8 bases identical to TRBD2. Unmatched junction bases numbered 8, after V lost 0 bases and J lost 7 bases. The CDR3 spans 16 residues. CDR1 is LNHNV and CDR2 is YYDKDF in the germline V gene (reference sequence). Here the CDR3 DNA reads TGTGCCACCAGCAGAGATTTGGGACTAGAGCTGAATGAGCAGTTCTTC. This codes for CATSRDLGLELNEQFF.

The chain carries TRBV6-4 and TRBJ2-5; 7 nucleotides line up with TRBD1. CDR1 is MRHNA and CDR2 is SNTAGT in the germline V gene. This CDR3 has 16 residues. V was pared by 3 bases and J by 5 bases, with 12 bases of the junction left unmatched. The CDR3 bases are TGTGCCAGCAGTGATCCCCTTGACAGGGTGGGTGAGACCCAGTACTTC. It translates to CASSDPLDRVGETQYF.

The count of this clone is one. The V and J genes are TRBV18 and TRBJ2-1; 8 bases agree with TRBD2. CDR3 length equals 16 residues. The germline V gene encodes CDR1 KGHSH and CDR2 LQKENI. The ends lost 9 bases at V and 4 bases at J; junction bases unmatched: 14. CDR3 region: CASAGLASVAYNEQFF. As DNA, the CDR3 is TGTGCCAGTGCCGGACTAGCTTCGGTCGCGTACAATGAGCAGTTCTTC.

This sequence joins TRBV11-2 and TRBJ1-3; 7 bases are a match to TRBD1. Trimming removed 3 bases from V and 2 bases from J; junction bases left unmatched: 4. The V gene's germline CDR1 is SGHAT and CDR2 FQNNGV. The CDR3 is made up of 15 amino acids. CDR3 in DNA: TGTGCCAGCAGCTTGGCGGGACAGCCTGGAAACACCATATATTTT. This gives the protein CASSLAGQPGNTIYF.